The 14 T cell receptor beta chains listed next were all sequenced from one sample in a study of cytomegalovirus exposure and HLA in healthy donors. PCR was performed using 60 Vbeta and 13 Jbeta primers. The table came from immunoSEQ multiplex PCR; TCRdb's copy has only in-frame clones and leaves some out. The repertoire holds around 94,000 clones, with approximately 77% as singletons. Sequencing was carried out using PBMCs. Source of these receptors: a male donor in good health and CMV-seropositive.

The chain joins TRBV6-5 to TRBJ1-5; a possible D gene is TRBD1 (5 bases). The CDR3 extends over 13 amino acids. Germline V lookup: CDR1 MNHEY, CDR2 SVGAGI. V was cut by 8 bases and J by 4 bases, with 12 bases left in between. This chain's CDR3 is CASWRGKNQPQHF. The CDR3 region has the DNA TGTGCCAGCTGGCGGGGGAAGAATCAGCCCCAGCATTTT.

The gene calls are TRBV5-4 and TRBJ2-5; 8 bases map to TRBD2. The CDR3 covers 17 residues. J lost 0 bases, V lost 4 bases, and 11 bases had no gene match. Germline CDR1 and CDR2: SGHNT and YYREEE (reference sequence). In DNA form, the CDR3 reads TGTGCCAGCAGCACCCCCCAGGGCGGGAGGTACCAAGAGACCCAGTACTTC. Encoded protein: CASSTPQGGRYQETQYF. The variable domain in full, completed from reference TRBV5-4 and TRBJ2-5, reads ETGVTQSPTHLIKTRGQQVTLRCSSQSGHNTVSWYQQALGQGPQFIFQYYREEENGRGNFPPRFSGLQFPNYSSELNVNALELDDSALYLCASSTPQGGRYQETQYFGPGTRLLVL.

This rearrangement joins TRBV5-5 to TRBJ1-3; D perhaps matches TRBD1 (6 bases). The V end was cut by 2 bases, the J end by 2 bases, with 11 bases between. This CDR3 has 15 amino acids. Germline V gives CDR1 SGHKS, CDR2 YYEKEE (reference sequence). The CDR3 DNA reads TGTGCCAGCAGCTTTTATACAGGGCCTGGAAACACCATATATTTT. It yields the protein CASSFYTGPGNTIYF. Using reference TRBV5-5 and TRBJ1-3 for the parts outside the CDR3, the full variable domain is DAGVTQSPTHLIKTRGQQVTLRCSPISGHKSVSWYQQVLGQGPQFIFQYYEKEERGRGNFPDRFSARQFPNYSSELNVNALLLGDSALYLCASSFYTGPGNTIYFGEGSWLTVV.

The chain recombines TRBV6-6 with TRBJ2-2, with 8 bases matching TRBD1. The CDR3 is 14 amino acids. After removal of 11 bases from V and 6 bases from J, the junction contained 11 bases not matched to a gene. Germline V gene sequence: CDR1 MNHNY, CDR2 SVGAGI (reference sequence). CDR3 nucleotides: TGTGCCGCGTTACAGGGGGTAGGACCCGGGGAGCTGTTTTTT. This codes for CAALQGVGPGELFF.

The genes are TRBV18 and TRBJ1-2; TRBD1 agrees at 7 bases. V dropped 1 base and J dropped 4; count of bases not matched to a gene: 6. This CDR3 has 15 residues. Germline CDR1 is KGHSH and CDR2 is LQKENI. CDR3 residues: CASSPLIAGGYGYTF. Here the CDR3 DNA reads TGTGCCAGCTCACCACTCATAGCAGGGGGCTATGGCTACACCTTC.

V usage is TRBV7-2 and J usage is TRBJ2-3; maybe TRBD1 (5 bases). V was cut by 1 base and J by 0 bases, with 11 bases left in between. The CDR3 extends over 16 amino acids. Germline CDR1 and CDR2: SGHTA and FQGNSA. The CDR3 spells CASSLVSDTSTDTQYF. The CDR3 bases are TGTGCCAGCAGCTTAGTTTCGGACACTAGCACAGATACGCAGTATTTT.

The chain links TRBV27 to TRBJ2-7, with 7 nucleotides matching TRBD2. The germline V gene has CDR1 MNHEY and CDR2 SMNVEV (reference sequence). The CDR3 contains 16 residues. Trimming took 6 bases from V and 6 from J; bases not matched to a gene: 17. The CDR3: CASSLRGAASGSEQYF. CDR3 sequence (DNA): TGTGCCAGCAGCCTAAGGGGCGCCGCTAGCGGCTCCGAGCAGTACTTC.

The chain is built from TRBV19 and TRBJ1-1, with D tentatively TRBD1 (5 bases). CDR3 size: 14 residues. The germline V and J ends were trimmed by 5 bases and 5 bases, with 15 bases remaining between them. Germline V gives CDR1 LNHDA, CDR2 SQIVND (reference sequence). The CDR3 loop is CASSRGGAVTEAFF. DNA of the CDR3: TGTGCCAGTAGTCGGGGGGGAGCCGTAACTGAAGCTTTCTTT. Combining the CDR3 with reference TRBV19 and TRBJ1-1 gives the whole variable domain DGGITQSPKYLFRKEGQNVTLSCEQNLNHDAMYWYRQDPGQGLRLIYYSQIVNDFQKGDIAEGYSVSREKKESFPLTVTSAQKNPTAFYLCASSRGGAVTEAFFGQGTRLTVV.

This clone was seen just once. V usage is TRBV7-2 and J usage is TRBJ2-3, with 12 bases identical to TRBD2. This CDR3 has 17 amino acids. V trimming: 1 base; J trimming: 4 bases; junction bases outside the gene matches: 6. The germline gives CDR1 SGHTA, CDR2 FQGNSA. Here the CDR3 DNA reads TGTGCCAGCAGCTTAGGGACCCTAGCGGGAGGGGCAGATACGCAGTATTTT. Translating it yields CASSLGTLAGGADTQYF.

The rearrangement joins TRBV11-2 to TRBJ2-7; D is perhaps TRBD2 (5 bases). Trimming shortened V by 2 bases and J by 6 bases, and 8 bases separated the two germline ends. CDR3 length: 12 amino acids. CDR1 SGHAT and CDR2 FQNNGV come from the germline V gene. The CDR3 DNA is TGTGCCAGCAGCTTACCAGAGGGCGAGCAGTACTTC. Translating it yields CASSLPEGEQYF.

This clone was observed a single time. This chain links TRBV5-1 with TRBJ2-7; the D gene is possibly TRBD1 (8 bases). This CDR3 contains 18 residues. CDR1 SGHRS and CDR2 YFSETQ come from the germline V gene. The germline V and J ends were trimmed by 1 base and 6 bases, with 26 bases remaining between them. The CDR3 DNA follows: TGCGCCAGCAGCTTGAATGGACAGGGAGCAGCGGGAAGAGGCGAGCAGTACTTC. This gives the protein CASSLNGQGAAGRGEQYF.

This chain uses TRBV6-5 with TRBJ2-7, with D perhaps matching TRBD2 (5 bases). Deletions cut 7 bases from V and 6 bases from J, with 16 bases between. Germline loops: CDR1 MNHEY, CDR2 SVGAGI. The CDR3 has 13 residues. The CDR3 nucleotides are TGTGCCAGCACCGGGATCGCAAAGACCGAGCAGTACTTC. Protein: CASTGIAKTEQYF.

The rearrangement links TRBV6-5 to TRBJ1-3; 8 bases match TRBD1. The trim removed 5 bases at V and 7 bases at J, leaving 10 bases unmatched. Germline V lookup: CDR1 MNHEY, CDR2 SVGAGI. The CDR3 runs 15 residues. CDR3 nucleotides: TGTGCCAGCAGTCGCAGGGGGCAGGCCCTTAACACCATATATTTT. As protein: CASSRRGQALNTIYF.

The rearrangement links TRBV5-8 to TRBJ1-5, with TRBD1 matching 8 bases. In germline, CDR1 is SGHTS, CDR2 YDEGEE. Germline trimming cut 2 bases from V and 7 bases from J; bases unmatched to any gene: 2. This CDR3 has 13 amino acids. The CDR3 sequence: CASSFGQGQPQHF. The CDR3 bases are TGTGCCAGCAGCTTTGGACAGGGACAGCCCCAGCATTTT.